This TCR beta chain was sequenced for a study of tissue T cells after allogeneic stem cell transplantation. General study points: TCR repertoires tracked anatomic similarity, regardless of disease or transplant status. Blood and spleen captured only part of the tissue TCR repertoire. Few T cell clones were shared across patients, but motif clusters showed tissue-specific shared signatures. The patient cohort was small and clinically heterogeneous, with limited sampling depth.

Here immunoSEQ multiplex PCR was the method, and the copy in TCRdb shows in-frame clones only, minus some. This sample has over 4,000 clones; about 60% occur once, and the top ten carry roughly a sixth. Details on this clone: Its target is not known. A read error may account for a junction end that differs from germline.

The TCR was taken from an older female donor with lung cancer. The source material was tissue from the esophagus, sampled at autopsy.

CDR3 amino acids: CASSSTTTGSYEQYF. In DNA form, the CDR3 reads TGTGCCAGTAGTTCAACTACGACGGGTTCCTACGAGCAGTACTTC. This sequence joins TRBV6-5 and TRBJ2-7, with D unresolved. This CDR3 has 15 residues. From germline, CDR1 is MNHEY and CDR2 SVGAGI.